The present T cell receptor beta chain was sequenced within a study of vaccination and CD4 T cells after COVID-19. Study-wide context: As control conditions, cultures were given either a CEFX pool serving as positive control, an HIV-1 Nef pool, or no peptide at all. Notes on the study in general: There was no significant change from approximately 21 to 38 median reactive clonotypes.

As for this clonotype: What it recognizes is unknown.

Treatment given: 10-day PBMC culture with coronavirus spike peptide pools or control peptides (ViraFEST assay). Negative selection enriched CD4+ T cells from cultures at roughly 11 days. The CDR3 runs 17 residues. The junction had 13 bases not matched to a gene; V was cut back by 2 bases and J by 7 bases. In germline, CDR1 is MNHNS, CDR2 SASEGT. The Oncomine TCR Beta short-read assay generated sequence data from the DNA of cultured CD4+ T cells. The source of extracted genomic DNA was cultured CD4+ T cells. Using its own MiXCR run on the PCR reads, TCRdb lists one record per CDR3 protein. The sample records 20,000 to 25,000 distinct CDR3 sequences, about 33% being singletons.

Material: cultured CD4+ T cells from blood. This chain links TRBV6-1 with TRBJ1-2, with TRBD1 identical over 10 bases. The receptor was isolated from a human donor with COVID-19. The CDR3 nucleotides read TGTGCCAGCAGTGAAATACGGACAGGGGGTACAAGGACTGGCTACACCTTC. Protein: CASSEIRTGGTRTGYTF.